This T cell receptor beta chain was observed in a study of blood T cell repertoires in COVID-19. Whole-study context: The study drew acute and convalescent COVID-19 samples from the United States, Italy and Spain.

This table comes from immunoSEQ multiplex PCR, and its TCRdb copy is limited to in-frame clones, with some not included. The table lists about 200,000 clones, roughly 90% of them singletons. In this sample, this clone turned up once. J gave up 14 bases and V 2 bases, and 8 bases lay outside the gene matches. CDR1 is WSHSY, CDR2 SAAADI, per germline. The CDR3 extends over 13 amino acids. Assignment of participants to cohorts was predicated upon participant-reported clinical history. Contact with a PCR-confirmed or clinician-diagnosed COVID-19 case occurred within 2 weeks of entry. The chain couples TRBV10-2 to TRBJ2-1, with TRBD2 matching 8 bases. This clonotype originated in a woman aged 25 to 39 who had been exposed to COVID-19. The sample was PBMCs or T cells enriched from blood (not recorded which). CDR3 in DNA: TGCGCCAGCAGTGAGGTTGGGAGGACTAGCAAGTTCTTC. Its translation is CASSEVGRTSKFF.